This T cell receptor (beta chain) came from a study of circulating and synovial CD4+ cells in juvenile arthritis. Overall study findings and caveats: Circulating pathogenic-like lymphocytes shared a substantially higher fraction of CDR3 sequences with synovium than bulk blood. Bulk blood CD4 repertoires were more diverse than these. CPL versus bulk CD4 samples: T cell genome counts differed by at least an order of magnitude. Measured synovium overlap likely understates the true shared repertoire.

Of note for this clone: No antigen is known for it.

The CDR3 runs to 19 residues. The V end lost 2 bases, the J end lost 0 bases, and 21 bases lay between the germline ends. Germline assignment: CDR1 SGHDT and CDR2 YYEEEE. Some clones are missing from TCRdb's copy, which holds only in-frame ones; the method was immunoSEQ multiplex PCR. The table has tens of thousands of clones, about 94% seen once. The specimen was CD4+ T cells from blood. This clonotype was obtained from a human donor with juvenile idiopathic arthritis. The V gene is TRBV5-6, the J gene TRBJ1-5; a weak D match, TRBD1 (5 bases). This CDR3 is CASSFMVQGRRNSNQPQHF. The CDR3 DNA follows: TGTGCCAGCAGCTTTATGGTGCAGGGTAGGCGAAATAGCAATCAGCCCCAGCATTTT. The variable domain in full, completed from reference TRBV5-6 and TRBJ1-5, reads DAGVTQSPTHLIKTRGQQVTLRCSPKSGHDTVSWYQQALGQGPQFIFQYYEEEERQRGNFPDRFSGHQFPNYSSELNVNALLLGDSALYLCASSFMVQGRRNSNQPQHFGDGTRLSIL.